A selection of T cell receptor beta chains follows, all from one sample in a study of control samples from healthy donors and cancer patients. Libraries were prepared by immunoSEQ multiplex PCR; TCRdb keeps only in-frame clonotypes and omits some of them. This table holds around 97,000 clones, roughly 90% found once. The sample comprised PBMCs. The receptors originated from a man aged 55 to 70 with lung cancer. CDR3s include the opening cysteine and the closing phenylalanine or tryptophan. A D gene is named only where the DNA matches it firmly. Only part of the rows carry a size: once, few, many, or a class if the clone is expanded.

>NA|NA|TRBV30|TRBJ2-7
TGTGCCTGGAGGCCCGGACCGATCTCCTACGAGCAGTACTTC
CAWRPGPISYEQYF
>NA|NA|TRBV5-1|TRBJ1-2
TGCGCCAGCAGCTTGGGCGATTGGGGGGCGAATGGCTACACCTTC
CASSLGDWGANGYTF
>TRBD1|NA|TRBV5-1|TRBJ1-5
TGCGCCAGCAGCTTAACAGGGGATAGGCAGCCCCAGCATTTT
CASSLTGDRQPQHF
>NA|NA|TRBV7-3|TRBJ2-2
TGTGCCAGCAGCTTAACGGGGAGGTCGAACACCGGGGAGCTGTTTTTT
CASSLTGRSNTGELFF
>TRBD1|NA|TRBV30|TRBJ1-1
TGTGCCTGGAGCCGGGACAGTAACACTGAAGCTTTCTTT
CAWSRDSNTEAFF
>NA|NA|TRBV4-1|TRBJ1-4
TGCGCCAGCAGCCAAGAACGGCAGTTGAATGAAAAACTGTTTTTT
CASSQERQLNEKLFF
>NA|NA|TRBV19|TRBJ1-5
TGTGCCAGTAGTATTCATCAGGGAGGGGAGGATCAGCCCCAGCATTTT
CASSIHQGGEDQPQHF
>NA|once|TRBV30|TRBJ1-1
TGTGCCTGGAGTGTAATGACATCGAACACTGAAGCTTTCTTT
CAWSVMTSNTEAFF
>TRBD1|few|TRBV5-1|TRBJ2-1
TGCGCCAGCAGCACCACAGGGGGCAACTCCTACAATGAGCAGTTCTTC
CASSTTGGNSYNEQFF
>TRBD2|NA|TRBV7-6|TRBJ2-3
TGTGCCAGCAGCGAAGGACTAGCTGAGGGCACAGATACGCAGTATTTT
CASSEGLAEGTDTQYF
>NA|NA|TRBV6-6|TRBJ1-1
TGTGCCAGCAGTTACGGAGGGGACCGAGGAAACACTGAAGCTTTCTTT
CASSYGGDRGNTEAFF
>TRBD1|NA|TRBV7-9|TRBJ1-5
TGTGCCAGCAGCTTAGGGACAGGGGGCAATCAGCCCCAGCATTTT
CASSLGTGGNQPQHF
>NA|NA|TRBV7-8|TRBJ2-3
TGTGCCAGCAGCCCGATACGCTGGGGGCAGGTAGGGGCAGATACGCAGTATTTT
CASSPIRWGQVGADTQYF
>TRBD1|NA|TRBV7-2|TRBJ1-5
TGTGCCAGCAGCCGGACAGGAGTCAATCAGCCCCAGCATTTT
CASSRTGVNQPQHF
>NA|NA|TRBV6-5|TRBJ1-6
TGTGCCAGCAGTTACAAGGGGCTTACCTCACCCCTCCACTTT
CASSYKGLTSPLHF
>NA|NA|TRBV4-2|TRBJ2-3
TGTGCCAGCAGCCAAGAAACACCGTCCCTAGATACGCAGTATTTT
CASSQETPSLDTQYF
>TRBD1|NA|TRBV18|TRBJ2-7
TGTGCCAGCTCACCACCGTCGACAGGGACCTACGAGCAGTACTTC
CASSPPSTGTYEQYF
>NA|NA|TRBV4-1|TRBJ1-1
TGCGCCAGCAGCCATCCGGGAGGGATCCTCGCTTTCTTT
CASSHPGGILAFF
>NA|NA|TRBV6-5|TRBJ2-1
TGTGCCAGCCGGATAACTGAGCAGTTCTTC
CASRITEQFF
>NA|NA|TRBV3-1/TRBV3-2|TRBJ2-2
TGTGCCAGCAGCCAAATCGGGGGGGAGCTGTTTTTT
CASSQIGGELFF
>TRBD1|NA|TRBV12-5|TRBJ1-2
TGTGCTAGTGCCGGACAGGGGTATGGCTACACCTTC
CASAGQGYGYTF
>NA|NA|TRBV3-1/TRBV3-2|TRBJ1-3
TGTGCCAGCAGCCAAGAACACAGCTCTGGAAACACCATATATTTT
CASSQEHSSGNTIYF
>TRBD1|NA|TRBV27|TRBJ2-2
TGTGCCAGCAGTTCCCGCCGGGACAGGGTGAACACCGGGGAGCTGTTTTTT
CASSSRRDRVNTGELFF
>NA|NA|TRBV6-5|TRBJ2-5
TGTGCCAGCAAACTCACGCGGCAGGGCGGAGAGACCCAGTACTTC
CASKLTRQGGETQYF
>NA|NA|TRBV9|TRBJ1-3
TGTGCCAGCAGCGCCAGCTCCGGGACTGCTTCCGTAGGGAACACCATATATTTT
CASSASSGTASVGNTIYF
>TRBD2|NA|TRBV6-5|TRBJ2-7
TGTGCCAGCAGTTACCTAGCGGGGGGTCCCTACGAGCAGTACTTC
CASSYLAGGPYEQYF
>NA|NA|TRBV5-1|TRBJ2-3
TGCGCCAGCAGCTTGGAGACTGGGGCGCGTGGCTCAGATACGCAGTATTTT
CASSLETGARGSDTQYF
>NA|once|TRBV7-2|TRBJ2-4
TGTGCCAGCAGCTTATACCCTAAAAACATTCAGTACTTC
CASSLYPKNIQYF
>TRBD1|NA|TRBV5-1|TRBJ2-3
TGCGCCAGCAGCTTGGTCAGGACAGGTCTTGGCACAGATACGCAGTATTTT
CASSLVRTGLGTDTQYF
>NA|NA|TRBV5-1|TRBJ1-6
TGCGCCAGCAGCATTGGGGTTCCATTTACAAGAGGAAATTCACCCCTCCACTTT
CASSIGVPFTRGNSPLHF
>NA|NA|TRBV9|TRBJ2-3
TGTGCCAGCAGCGTAGCGTGGGGGGAAAGGGATACGCAGTATTTT
CASSVAWGERDTQYF
>TRBD2|NA|TRBV6-5|TRBJ2-1
TGTGCCAGCAGTCCTAGCGGGGGCCCCTACAATGAGCAGTTCTTC
CASSPSGGPYNEQFF
>NA|NA|TRBV18|TRBJ1-5
TGTGCCAGCTCACCAGTTGGAGGGGCTCAGCCCCAGCATTTT
CASSPVGGAQPQHF
>TRBD1|NA|TRBV5-4|TRBJ2-1
TGTGCCAGCAGCTCACAGGGGGCGGTGGACAATGAGCAGTTCTTC
CASSSQGAVDNEQFF
>NA|NA|TRBV19|TRBJ2-5
TGTGCCAGTAGTATCCCGAGTATCTCGTTCAGGGAAGAGACCCAGTACTTC
CASSIPSISFREETQYF
>NA|NA|TRBV5-1|TRBJ1-1
TGCGCCAGCAGCCTGGGGCCCAACACTGAAGCTTTCTTT
CASSLGPNTEAFF
>NA|NA|TRBV20-1|TRBJ1-2
TGCAGTGCTAGAGGGTACTATGGCTACACCTTC
CSARGYYGYTF
>NA|few|TRBV18|TRBJ1-5
TGTGCCAGCTCACCTACTTCGGGGGGGGAACAGCCCCAGCATTTT
CASSPTSGGEQPQHF
>NA|NA|TRBV5-5|TRBJ2-1
TGTGCCAGCAGCGTTTTACAGGGAAGCGCCTACAATGAGCAGTTCTTC
CASSVLQGSAYNEQFF
>NA|NA|TRBV3-1/TRBV3-2|TRBJ2-7
TGTGCCAGCAGCCAAGAAAAGCGGAGCTCCTACGAGCAGTACTTC
CASSQEKRSSYEQYF
>NA|NA|TRBV5-5|TRBJ1-4
TGTGCCAGCAGCTTAGGGGAATGGGAAAAACTGTTTTTT
CASSLGEWEKLFF
>NA|NA|TRBV29-1|TRBJ1-1
TGCAGCGTGAGTAAGGGGTCCAGGGAGACTGAAGCTTTCTTT
CSVSKGSRETEAFF
>NA|NA|TRBV7-8|TRBJ2-2
TGTGCCAGCACGCGGGACCCGAACACCGGGGAGCTGTTTTTT
CASTRDPNTGELFF
>TRBD2|NA|TRBV7-8|TRBJ2-2
TGTGCCAGCAGGATCGGGGCGGGGGTTGGCACCGGGGAGCTGTTTTTT
CASRIGAGVGTGELFF
>NA|NA|TRBV6-5|TRBJ1-5
TGTGCCAGCAGTTCCGGACTAGGCGATCAGCCCCAGCATTTT
CASSSGLGDQPQHF